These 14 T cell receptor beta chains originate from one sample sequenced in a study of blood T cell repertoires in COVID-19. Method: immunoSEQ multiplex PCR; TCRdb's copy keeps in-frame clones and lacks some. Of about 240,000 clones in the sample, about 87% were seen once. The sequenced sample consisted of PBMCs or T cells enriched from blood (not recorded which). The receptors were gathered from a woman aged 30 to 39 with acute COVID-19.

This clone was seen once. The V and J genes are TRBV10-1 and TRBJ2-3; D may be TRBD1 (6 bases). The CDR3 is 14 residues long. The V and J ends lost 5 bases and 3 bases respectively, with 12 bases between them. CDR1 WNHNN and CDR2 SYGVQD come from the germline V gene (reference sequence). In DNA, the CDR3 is TGCGCCAGCAGTTCTGATACAGGGACAGATACGCAGTATTTT. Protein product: CASSSDTGTDTQYF.

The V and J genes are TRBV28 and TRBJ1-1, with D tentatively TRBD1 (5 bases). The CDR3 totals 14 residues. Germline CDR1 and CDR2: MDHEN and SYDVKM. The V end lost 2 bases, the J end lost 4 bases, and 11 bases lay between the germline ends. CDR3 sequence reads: CASSLKGRTTEAFF. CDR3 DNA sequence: TGTGCCAGCAGTTTAAAGGGGAGGACCACTGAAGCTTTCTTT.

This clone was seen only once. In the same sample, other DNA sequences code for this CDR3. CDR3 in DNA: TGTGCCAGTTCGGATCAGGGACAAGAGACCCAGTACTTC. Protein: CASSDQGQETQYF. The chain is built from TRBV19 and TRBJ2-5; TRBD1 is a possible D gene (5 bases). The CDR3 runs 13 residues. The germline CDR1 and CDR2 sequences are LNHDA and SQIVND (reference sequence). V gave up 8 bases and J gave up 2 bases, with 12 bases separating them.

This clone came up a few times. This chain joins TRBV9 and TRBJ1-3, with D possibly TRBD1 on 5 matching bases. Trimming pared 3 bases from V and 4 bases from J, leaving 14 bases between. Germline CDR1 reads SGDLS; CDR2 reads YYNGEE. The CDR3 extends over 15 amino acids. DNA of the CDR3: TGTGCCAGCAGCGACCAGACAGTCTTCGGAAACACCATATATTTT. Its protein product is CASSDQTVFGNTIYF.

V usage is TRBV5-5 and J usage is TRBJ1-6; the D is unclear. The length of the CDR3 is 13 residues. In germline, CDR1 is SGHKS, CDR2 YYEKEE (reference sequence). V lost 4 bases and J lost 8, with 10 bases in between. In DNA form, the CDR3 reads TGTGCCAGCAGCCCCTATTCGGATTCACCCCTCCACTTT. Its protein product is CASSPYSDSPLHF.

The chain's CDR3 is CASSLGLAPDTQYF. The CDR3 region has the DNA TGCGCCAGCAGCTTGGGGCTAGCGCCAGATACGCAGTATTTT. V is TRBV5-1 and J is TRBJ2-3; D is possibly TRBD2 (6 bases). From germline, CDR1 is SGHRS and CDR2 YFSETQ. V was pared by 0 bases and J by 4 bases, with 9 bases between. The CDR3 runs 14 residues.

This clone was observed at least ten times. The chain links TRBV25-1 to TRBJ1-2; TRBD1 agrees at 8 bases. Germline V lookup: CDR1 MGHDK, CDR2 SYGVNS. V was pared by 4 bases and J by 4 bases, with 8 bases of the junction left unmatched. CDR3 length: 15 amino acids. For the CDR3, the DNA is TGTGCCAGCAGTGTAACAGGGGGGACTGTCTATGGCTACACCTTC. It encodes CASSVTGGTVYGYTF.

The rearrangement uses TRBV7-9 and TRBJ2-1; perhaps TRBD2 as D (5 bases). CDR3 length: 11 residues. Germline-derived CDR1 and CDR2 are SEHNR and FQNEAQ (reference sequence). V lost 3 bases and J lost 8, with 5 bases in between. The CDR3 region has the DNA TGTGCCAGCAGCTTCGGGGATGAGCAGTTCTTC. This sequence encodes CASSFGDEQFF.

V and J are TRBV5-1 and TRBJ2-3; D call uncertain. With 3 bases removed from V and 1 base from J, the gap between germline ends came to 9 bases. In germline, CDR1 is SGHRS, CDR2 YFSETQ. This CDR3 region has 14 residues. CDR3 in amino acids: CASSSVTGTDTQYF. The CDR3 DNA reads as TGCGCCAGCAGCTCAGTTACAGGCACAGATACGCAGTATTTT. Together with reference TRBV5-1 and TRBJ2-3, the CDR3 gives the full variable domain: KAGVTQTPRYLIKTRGQQVTLSCSPISGHRSVSWYQQTPGQGLQFLFEYFSETQRNKGNFPGRFSGRQFSNSRSEMNVSTLELGDSALYLCASSSVTGTDTQYFGPGTRLTVL.

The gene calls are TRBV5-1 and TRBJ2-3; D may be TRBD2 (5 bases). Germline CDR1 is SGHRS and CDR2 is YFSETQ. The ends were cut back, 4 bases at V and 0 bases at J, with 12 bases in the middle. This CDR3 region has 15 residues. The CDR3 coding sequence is TGCGCCAGCAGCGCCGAGGGCTCTAGCACAGATACGCAGTATTTT. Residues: CASSAEGSSTDTQYF.

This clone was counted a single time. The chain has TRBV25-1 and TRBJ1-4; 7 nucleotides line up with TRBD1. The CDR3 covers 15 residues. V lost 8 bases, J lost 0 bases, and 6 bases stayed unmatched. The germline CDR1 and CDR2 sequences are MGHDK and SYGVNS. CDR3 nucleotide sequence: TGTGCCAGCTCGTCCAGGGGGGCAACTAATGAAAAACTGTTTTTT. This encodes CASSSRGATNEKLFF.

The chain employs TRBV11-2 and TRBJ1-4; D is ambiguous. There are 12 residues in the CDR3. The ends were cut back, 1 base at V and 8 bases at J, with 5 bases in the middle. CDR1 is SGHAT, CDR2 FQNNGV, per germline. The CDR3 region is CASSLGSEKLFF. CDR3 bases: TGTGCCAGCAGCTTAGGTTCAGAAAAACTGTTTTTT.

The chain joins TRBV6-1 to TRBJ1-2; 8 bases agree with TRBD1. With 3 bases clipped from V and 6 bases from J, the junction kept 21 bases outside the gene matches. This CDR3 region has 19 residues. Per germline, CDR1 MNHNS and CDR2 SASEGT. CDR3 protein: CASSDSYYSVGQGVDGYTF. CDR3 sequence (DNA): TGTGCCAGCAGTGACAGTTACTATTCGGTTGGACAGGGAGTGGATGGCTACACCTTC.

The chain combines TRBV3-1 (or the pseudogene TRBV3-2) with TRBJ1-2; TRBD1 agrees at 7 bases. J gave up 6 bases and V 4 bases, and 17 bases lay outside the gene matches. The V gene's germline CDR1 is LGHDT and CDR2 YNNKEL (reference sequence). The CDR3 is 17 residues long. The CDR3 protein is CASSLIINRGRRDGYTF. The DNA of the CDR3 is TGTGCCAGCAGCCTCATTATTAACAGGGGTCGACGGGATGGCTACACCTTC.